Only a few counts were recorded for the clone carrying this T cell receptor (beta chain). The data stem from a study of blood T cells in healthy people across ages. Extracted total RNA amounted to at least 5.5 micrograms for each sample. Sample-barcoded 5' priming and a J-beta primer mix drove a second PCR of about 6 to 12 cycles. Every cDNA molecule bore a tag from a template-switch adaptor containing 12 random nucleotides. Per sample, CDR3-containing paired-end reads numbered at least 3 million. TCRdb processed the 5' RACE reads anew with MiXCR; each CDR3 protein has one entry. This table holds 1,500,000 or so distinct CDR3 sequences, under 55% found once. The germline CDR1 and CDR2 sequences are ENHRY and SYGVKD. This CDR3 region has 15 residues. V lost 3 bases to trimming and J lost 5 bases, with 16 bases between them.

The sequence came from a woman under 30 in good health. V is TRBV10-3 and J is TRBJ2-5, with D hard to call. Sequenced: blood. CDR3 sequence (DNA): TGTGCCATCAGTGACCCGACAAAAGGGCAGGAGACCCAGTACTTC. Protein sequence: CAISDPTKGQETQYF.